This T cell receptor beta chain derives from a study of identical twins. Via MiXCR, TCRdb re-called the 5' RACE reads, giving one row per CDR3 protein. The sample contains fewer than 350,000 distinct CDR3 sequences, about 8.3% of which appear only once. The CDR3 covers 14 residues. V gave up 4 bases and J gave up 0 bases, with 7 bases separating them. CDR1 KGHDR and CDR2 SFDVKD come from the germline V gene. This clonotype was seen at least ten times. The data were also submitted as part of a second study, on yellow fever vaccine responses in identical twins.

Sample: memory (CD45RO+) T cells sorted from blood. This rearrangement joins TRBV24-1 to TRBJ2-3; D is tentatively TRBD1 or TRBD2 (5 bases each). The sequence derives from a woman aged 18-30 years in good health. CDR3 amino acids: CATSEGVSTDTQYF. In nucleotides, the CDR3 is TGTGCCACCAGTGAGGGGGTAAGCACAGATACGCAGTATTTT.